This T cell receptor beta chain originates from a study of shared T cell receptors in the human thymus. Produced via immunoSEQ multiplex PCR; TCRdb's table is partial and in-frame only. The sample has under 450,000 clones; more than 85% are singletons. Germline V gene lookup returns CDR1 MNHNY and CDR2 SVGAGI (reference sequence). The CDR3 contains 15 residues. Losses at the gene ends were 4 bases for V and 6 bases for J; bases not matched to a gene: 3. Sequenced sample: thymocytes. The receptor's source is a human donor. V usage is TRBV6-6 and J usage is TRBJ2-2; 12 nucleotides line up with TRBD2. CDR3 sequence: CASSSTSGSAGELFF. CDR3 DNA sequence: TGTGCCAGCAGTTCGACTAGCGGGAGTGCCGGGGAGCTGTTTTTT.